The 28 T cell receptor beta chains below all came from one sample that was sequenced in a study of shared clonotypes between healthy human individuals. TCRdb keeps only in-frame clones here, not all; method: immunoSEQ multiplex PCR. The data contain approximately 320,000 clones, around 67% of them singletons. The sample was memory CD4+ T cells sorted from blood. Subset reported: CD45RA-negative fraction. The receptors stem from a young man in good health.

The rearrangement uses TRBV6-4 and TRBJ2-7; D possibly corresponds to TRBD2 (6 bases). V was trimmed by 5 bases and J by 7 bases, leaving 15 bases between them. CDR3 length equals 13 residues. The V gene's germline CDR1 is MRHNA and CDR2 SNTAGT. DNA of the CDR3: TGTGCCAGCAGTCTGGGGACTGGAGGAGAGCAGTACTTC. Encoded protein: CASSLGTGGEQYF.

The chain joins TRBV5-1 to TRBJ2-5; 12 bases agree with TRBD2. Trimming took 0 bases from V and 4 from J; bases not matched to a gene: 4. CDR1 is SGHRS, CDR2 YFSETQ, per germline. CDR3 length equals 16 residues. For the CDR3, the DNA is TGCGCCAGCAGCTTGGATACTAGCGGGAGGAGAGAGACCCAGTACTTC. Encoded protein: CASSLDTSGRRETQYF. The complete variable domain, with remaining parts taken from reference TRBV5-1 and TRBJ2-5, reads KAGVTQTPRYLIKTRGQQVTLSCSPISGHRSVSWYQQTPGQGLQFLFEYFSETQRNKGNFPGRFSGRQFSNSRSEMNVSTLELGDSALYLCASSLDTSGRRETQYFGPGTRLLVL.

This clone was recorded a few times. V and J are TRBV5-1 and TRBJ2-3; D not resolved. Trimming left V 6 bases short and J 4 bases short, with 6 bases between. The germline gives CDR1 SGHRS, CDR2 YFSETQ. The CDR3 loop spans 11 amino acids. The CDR3 loop is CASTMADTQYF. Written as DNA, the CDR3 is TGCGCCAGCACGATGGCAGATACGCAGTATTTT.

The rearrangement links TRBV18 to TRBJ1-1; 8 bases are shared with TRBD1. The CDR3 extends over 17 amino acids. Germline CDR1 and CDR2: KGHSH and LQKENI. V was pared by 1 base and J by 1 base, with 8 bases of the junction left unmatched. CDR3 coding DNA: TGTGCCAGCTCACCACTAACGCCGGGACAGGAGAACACTGAAGCTTTCTTT. It translates to CASSPLTPGQENTEAFF.

J is TRBJ1-2 and V is TRBV7-9; 8 positions match TRBD1. Germline assignment: CDR1 SEHNR and CDR2 FQNEAQ (reference sequence). V trimming: 7 bases; J trimming: 8 bases; junction bases outside the gene matches: 12. The CDR3 runs to 14 residues. The CDR3 reads CASTTGGGSRGYTF. The CDR3 DNA is TGTGCCAGCACCACAGGGGGGGGATCTAGAGGCTACACCTTC.

This clone was counted a few times. The rearrangement uses TRBV7-8 and TRBJ2-5, with 11 bases fitting TRBD2. This CDR3 comprises 16 residues. Germline values: CDR1 SGHVS, CDR2 FQNEAQ. Trimming took 2 bases from V and 5 from J; bases not matched to a gene: 7. The CDR3 bases are TGTGCCAGCAGCTTACTGGGACTAGCGGAGGGGGAGACCCAGTACTTC. Protein: CASSLLGLAEGETQYF. Complete variable domain (other parts from reference TRBV7-8 and TRBJ2-5): GAGVSQSPRYKVAKRGQDVALRCDPISGHVSLFWYQQALGQGPEFLTYFQNEAQLDKSGLPSDRFFAERPEGSVSTLKIQRTQQEDSAVYLCASSLLGLAEGETQYFGPGTRLLVL.

This clone was counted once. J is TRBJ2-3 and V is TRBV10-3; D is perhaps TRBD1 or TRBD2 (5 bases each). The CDR3 spans 14 residues. CDR1 is ENHRY, CDR2 SYGVKD, per germline. The ends were cut back, 4 bases at V and 6 bases at J, with 14 bases in the middle. CDR3 region: CAISGGELPDTQYF. Written as DNA, the CDR3 is TGTGCCATCAGTGGAGGGGAACTCCCCGATACGCAGTATTTT.

The chain combines TRBV7-9 with TRBJ1-2; D is unresolved. The CDR3 is made up of 13 amino acids. V was shortened by 2 bases and J by 4 bases, with 8 bases between the two germline ends. Germline V lookup: CDR1 SEHNR, CDR2 FQNEAQ (reference sequence). The CDR3 coding sequence is TGTGCCAGCAGCTTAAGTCAGTTCTATGGCTACACCTTC. Translating gives CASSLSQFYGYTF.

There are a few counts of this clone. The V gene is TRBV7-2, the J gene TRBJ2-1; no clear D. The germline gives CDR1 SGHTA, CDR2 FQGNSA. The CDR3 runs 13 residues. Trimming shortened V by 2 bases and J by 7 bases, and 9 bases separated the two germline ends. The DNA of the CDR3 is TGTGCCAGCAGCTTAAATACCTTGAATGAGCAGTTCTTC. Residues: CASSLNTLNEQFF.

This clone was seen repeatedly, ten times or more. This chain connects TRBV10-3 to TRBJ2-2, with 7 bases lining up with TRBD2. Germline lookup yields CDR1 ENHRY and CDR2 SYGVKD. J lost 2 bases, V lost 2 bases, and 2 bases had no gene match. This CDR3 comprises 15 residues. For the CDR3, the DNA is TGTGCCATCAGTGAGGGGGAGGGTAACACCGGGGAGCTGTTTTTT. This gives the protein CAISEGEGNTGELFF.

Points on this clone: One end of the junction is discordant with germline, which a read error may explain. The chain recombines TRBV2 with TRBJ1-5, with D uncertain. The germline V gene has CDR1 SNHLY and CDR2 FYNNEI. CDR3 length: 11 amino acids. The CDR3 protein is CASSEARPLHF. The CDR3 nucleotides read TGTGCCAGCAGTGAGGCTCGACCCCTGCATTTT.

The chain joins TRBV6-4 to TRBJ2-2; 9 positions agree with TRBD1. V gave up 6 bases and J gave up 6 bases; unmatched junction bases: 11. CDR1 is MRHNA and CDR2 is SNTAGT in the germline V gene. This CDR3 is built from 16 residues. The CDR3 protein is CASSQSRTGVSGELFF. The CDR3 coding sequence is TGTGCCAGCAGCCAAAGTAGGACAGGGGTGTCCGGGGAGCTGTTTTTT.

The chain combines TRBV29-1 with TRBJ2-7, with D possibly being TRBD1 (5 bases). This CDR3 has 13 residues. Trimming removed 4 bases at V and 3 bases at J, with 13 bases between. Germline-derived CDR1 and CDR2 are SQVTM and ANQGSEA. The CDR3 sequence: CSVVLTGRYEQYF. DNA for the CDR3: TGCAGCGTTGTCCTTACAGGCCGCTACGAGCAGTACTTC.

The chain joins TRBV5-5 to TRBJ2-1, with a weak D call TRBD1 (6 bases). V lost 3 bases, J lost 6 bases, and 13 bases lay in between. This CDR3 has 14 amino acids. In germline, CDR1 is SGHKS, CDR2 YYEKEE (reference sequence). DNA of the CDR3: TGTGCCAGCAGCTCCCAGGGGCTGGTCAATGAGCAGTTCTTC. It specifies CASSSQGLVNEQFF.

This clone occurred once. The chain is built from TRBV27 and TRBJ1-5; D is unclear. This CDR3 is built from 15 residues. The V end lost 3 bases, the J end lost 4 bases, and 13 bases lay between the germline ends. CDR1 and CDR2 from the germline V gene are MNHEY and SMNVEV (reference sequence). Written as DNA, the CDR3 is TGTGCCAGCAGTTTGTTGCGACACAAGAATCAGCCCCAGCATTTT. It is translated as CASSLLRHKNQPQHF.

This clone has just a few counts. The J gene is TRBJ2-7, the V gene TRBV7-6; no clear D. This CDR3 has 14 amino acids. The germline V and J ends were trimmed by 1 base and 5 bases, with 12 bases remaining between them. CDR1 and CDR2 from the germline V gene are SGHVS and FNYEAQ. CDR3 sequence: CASSLEPLGNEQYF. Written as DNA, the CDR3 is TGTGCCAGCAGCTTAGAGCCTTTGGGAAACGAGCAGTACTTC. Full variable domain (missing parts from reference TRBV7-6 and TRBJ2-7): GAGVSQSPRYKVTKRGQDVALRCDPISGHVSLYWYRQALGQGPEFLTYFNYEAQQDKSGLPNDRFSAERPEGSISTLTIQRTEQRDSAMYRCASSLEPLGNEQYFGPGTRLTVT.

This rearrangement joins TRBV15 to TRBJ2-1; possibly TRBD2 for D (5 bases). This CDR3 has 14 amino acids. Germline CDR1 LNHNV, CDR2 YYDKDF (reference sequence). V was pared by 5 bases and J by 14 bases, with 22 bases between. CDR3 in DNA: TGTGCCACCAGCTCGCACCTAGACGGACTCTGGAAGTTCTTC. Amino acid sequence: CATSSHLDGLWKFF. Looking up the rest from reference TRBV15 and TRBJ2-1 gives the full variable domain: DAMVIQNPRYQVTQFGKPVTLSCSQTLNHNVMYWYQQKSSQAPKLLFHYYDKDFNNEADTPDNFQSRRPNTSFCFLDIRSPGLGDTAMYLCATSSHLDGLWKFFGPGTRLTVL.

This clone was seen a single time. V usage is TRBV7-9 and J usage is TRBJ2-5, with TRBD1 matching 7 bases. Germline V gives CDR1 SEHNR, CDR2 FQNEAQ (reference sequence). This CDR3 has 18 amino acids. V lost 1 base to trimming and J lost 4 bases; unmatched junction nucleotides: 15. This CDR3 is CASSLGTWGQRKRETQYF. The CDR3 DNA reads as TGTGCCAGCAGCTTAGGGACCTGGGGACAGCGAAAGCGAGAGACCCAGTACTTC.

The sample holds one count of this clone. The chain couples TRBV5-1 to TRBJ2-7, with D maybe TRBD1 (7 bases). Germline CDR1 is SGHRS and CDR2 is YFSETQ. Trimming shortened V by 4 bases and J by 2 bases, and 13 bases separated the two germline ends. This CDR3 region has 14 residues. Here the CDR3 reads CASSAGQRTYEQYF. The CDR3 bases are TGCGCCAGCAGCGCGGGACAGAGAACCTACGAGCAGTACTTC.

The CDR3 DNA is TGTGCCACCAGGAAAGGACAGGGATACACTGAAGCTTTCTTT. It codes for CATRKGQGYTEAFF. This rearrangement joins TRBV15 to TRBJ1-1; 8 nucleotides line up with TRBD1. The CDR3 sequence is 14 residues long. CDR1 is LNHNV, CDR2 YYDKDF, per germline (reference sequence). V lost 6 bases, J lost 3 bases, and 6 bases stayed unmatched.

This clone appeared a few times. Here the CDR3 reads CASSVSREGEKLFF. DNA for the CDR3: TGTGCCAGCAGTGTCAGCAGGGAGGGGGAAAAACTGTTTTTT. The rearrangement uses TRBV2 and TRBJ1-4, with TRBD1 as a possible D gene (5 bases). V lost 4 bases and J 8 bases, leaving 14 bases between the germline ends. In germline, CDR1 is SNHLY, CDR2 FYNNEI. There are 14 residues in the CDR3.

V gene TRBV6-6 combines with J gene TRBJ2-7; TRBD1 matches 7 bases. V trimming: 4 bases; J trimming: 2 bases; junction bases outside the gene matches: 2. The CDR3 covers 13 residues. CDR1 is MNHNY and CDR2 is SVGAGI in the germline V gene (reference sequence). CDR3 sequence (DNA): TGTGCCAGCAGTTTCGGACAGGCCTACGAGCAGTACTTC. It translates to CASSFGQAYEQYF.

Worth noting for this clone: Other DNA sequences in this specimen translate into the identical CDR3. This chain joins TRBV5-1 and TRBJ2-1; no clear D. V gave up 0 bases and J gave up 6 bases, with 10 bases separating them. CDR1 is SGHRS and CDR2 is YFSETQ in the germline V gene. CDR3 length equals 14 residues. CDR3 protein: CASSLDGSGNEQFF. The CDR3 DNA is TGCGCCAGCAGCTTGGACGGGTCGGGCAATGAGCAGTTCTTC.

The chain is built from TRBV11-2 and TRBJ2-7, with 9 bases identical to TRBD1. Per germline, CDR1 SGHAT and CDR2 FQNNGV. Losses at the gene ends were 4 bases for V and 7 bases for J; bases not matched to a gene: 14. CDR3 length: 16 amino acids. CDR3 loop: CASSSRGDRVLSEQYF. CDR3 nucleotide sequence: TGTGCCAGCAGCTCTCGGGGGGACAGGGTTCTCTCTGAGCAGTACTTC.

The chain carries TRBV4-2 and TRBJ1-4; no firm D call. Germline assignment: CDR1 LGHNA and CDR2 YNFKEQ. The CDR3 is 15 residues long. V gave up 2 bases and J gave up 0 bases, with 7 bases separating them. The DNA of the CDR3 is TGTGCCAGCAGCCAAAATACAGCAACTAATGAAAAACTGTTTTTT. This translates into CASSQNTATNEKLFF.

This clone was detected only a few times. The chain is built from TRBV6-1 and TRBJ2-3; perhaps TRBD1 as D (6 bases). V lost 7 bases and J lost 4, with 12 bases in between. The CDR3 sequence is 13 residues long. The germline CDR1 and CDR2 sequences are MNHNS and SASEGT. The CDR3 loop is CASKFRGADTQYF. The CDR3 nucleotides are TGTGCCAGCAAATTCAGGGGTGCAGATACGCAGTATTTT.

The chain has TRBV5-1 and TRBJ1-3; D remains ambiguous. Trimming took 0 bases from V and 0 from J, leaving 10 bases between them. This CDR3 is 16 amino acids long. The germline V gene has CDR1 SGHRS and CDR2 YFSETQ. The CDR3, as DNA: TGCGCCAGCAGCTTGGGAGGCCGGTCCTCTGGAAACACCATATATTTT. The encoded protein is CASSLGGRSSGNTIYF.

This clone was found a few times. V and J are TRBV12-5 and TRBJ2-6; D is ambiguous. This CDR3 region has 16 residues. V was trimmed by 1 base and J by 4 bases, leaving 11 bases between them. Germline V lookup: CDR1 LGHNT, CDR2 FRNRAP. The chain's CDR3 is CASGLAPASGANVLTF. The CDR3 DNA sequence: TGTGCTAGTGGTTTGGCTCCCGCTTCGGGGGCCAACGTCCTGACTTTC.